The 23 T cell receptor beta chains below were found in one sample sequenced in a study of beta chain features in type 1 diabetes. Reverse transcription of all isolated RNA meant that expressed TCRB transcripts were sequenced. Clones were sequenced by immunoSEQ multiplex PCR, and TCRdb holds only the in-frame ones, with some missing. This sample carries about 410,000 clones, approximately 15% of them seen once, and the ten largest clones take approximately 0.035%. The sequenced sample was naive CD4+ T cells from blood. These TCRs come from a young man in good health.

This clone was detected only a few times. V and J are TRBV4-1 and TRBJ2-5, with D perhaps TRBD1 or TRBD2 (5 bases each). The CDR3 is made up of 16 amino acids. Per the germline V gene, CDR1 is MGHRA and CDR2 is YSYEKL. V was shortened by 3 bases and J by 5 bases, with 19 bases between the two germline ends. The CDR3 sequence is CASSQPGRTTWETQYF. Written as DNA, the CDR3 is TGCGCCAGCAGCCAGCCGGGACGGACAACCTGGGAGACCCAGTACTTC.

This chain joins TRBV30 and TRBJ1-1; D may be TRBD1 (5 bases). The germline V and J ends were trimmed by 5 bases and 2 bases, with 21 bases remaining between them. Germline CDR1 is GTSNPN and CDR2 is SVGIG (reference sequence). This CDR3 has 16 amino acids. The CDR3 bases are TGTGCCTGGGTGCGGGACTCGCAATGGGGCAACACTGAAGCTTTCTTT. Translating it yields CAWVRDSQWGNTEAFF.

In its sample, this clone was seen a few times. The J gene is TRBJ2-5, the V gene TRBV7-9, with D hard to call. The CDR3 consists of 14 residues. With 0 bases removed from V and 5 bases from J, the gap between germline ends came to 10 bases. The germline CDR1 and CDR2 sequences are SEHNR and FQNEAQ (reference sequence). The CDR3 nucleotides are TGTGCCAGCAGCTTAGCCCCAACTGCGGAGACCCAGTACTTC. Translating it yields CASSLAPTAETQYF.

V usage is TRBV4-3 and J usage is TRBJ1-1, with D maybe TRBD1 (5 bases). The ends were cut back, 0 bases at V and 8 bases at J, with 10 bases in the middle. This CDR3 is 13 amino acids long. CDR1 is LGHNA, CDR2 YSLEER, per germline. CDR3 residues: CASSQDGGLEAFF. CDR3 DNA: TGCGCCAGCAGCCAAGATGGGGGTTTGGAAGCTTTCTTT.

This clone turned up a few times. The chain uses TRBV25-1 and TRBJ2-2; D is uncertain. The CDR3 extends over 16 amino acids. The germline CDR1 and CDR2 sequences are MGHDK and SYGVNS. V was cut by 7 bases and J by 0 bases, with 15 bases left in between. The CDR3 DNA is TGTGCCAGCACCCTAGGGAAGGGCCCGAACACCGGGGAGCTGTTTTTT. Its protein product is CASTLGKGPNTGELFF.

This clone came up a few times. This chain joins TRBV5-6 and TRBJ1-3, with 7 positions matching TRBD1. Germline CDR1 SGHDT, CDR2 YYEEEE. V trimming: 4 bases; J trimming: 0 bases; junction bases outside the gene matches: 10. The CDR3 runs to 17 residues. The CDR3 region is CASSPGQQSLSGNTIYF. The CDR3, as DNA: TGTGCCAGCAGCCCGGGACAGCAGTCTCTCTCTGGAAACACCATATATTTT.

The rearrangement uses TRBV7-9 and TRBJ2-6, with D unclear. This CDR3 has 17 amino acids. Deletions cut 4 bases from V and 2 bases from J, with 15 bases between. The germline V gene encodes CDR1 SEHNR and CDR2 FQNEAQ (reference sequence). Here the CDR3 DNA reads TGTGCCAGCAGCTGGGCCTTAAAGAACCCTGGGGCCAACGTCCTGACTTTC. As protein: CASSWALKNPGANVLTF.

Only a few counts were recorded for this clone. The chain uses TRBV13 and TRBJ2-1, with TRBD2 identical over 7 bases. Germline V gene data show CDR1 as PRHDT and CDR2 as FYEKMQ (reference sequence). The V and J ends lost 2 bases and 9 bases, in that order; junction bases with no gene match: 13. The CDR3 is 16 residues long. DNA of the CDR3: TGTGCCAGCAGCTTAAGGGGCGGGAGTCTGGTAGGTGAGCAGTTCTTC. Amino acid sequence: CASSLRGGSLVGEQFF.

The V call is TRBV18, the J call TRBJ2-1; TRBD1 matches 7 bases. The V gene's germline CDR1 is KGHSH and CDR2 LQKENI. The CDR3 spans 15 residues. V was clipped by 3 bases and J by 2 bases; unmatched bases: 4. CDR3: CASSPGTVTYNEQFF. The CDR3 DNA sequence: TGTGCCAGCTCACCCGGGACAGTTACCTACAATGAGCAGTTCTTC.

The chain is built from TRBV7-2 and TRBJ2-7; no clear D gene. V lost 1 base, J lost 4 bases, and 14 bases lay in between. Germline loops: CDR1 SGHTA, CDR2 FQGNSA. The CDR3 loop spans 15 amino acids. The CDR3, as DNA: TGTGCCAGCAGCTTAGTTCGCAGGTCCTCATACGAGCAGTACTTC. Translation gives CASSLVRRSSYEQYF.

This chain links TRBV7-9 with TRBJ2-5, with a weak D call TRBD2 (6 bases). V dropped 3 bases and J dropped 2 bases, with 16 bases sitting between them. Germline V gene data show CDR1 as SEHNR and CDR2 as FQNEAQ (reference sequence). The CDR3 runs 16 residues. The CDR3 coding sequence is TGTGCCAGCAGCTTCCGCGTCGGGGGAGATCAAGAGACCCAGTACTTC. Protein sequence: CASSFRVGGDQETQYF.

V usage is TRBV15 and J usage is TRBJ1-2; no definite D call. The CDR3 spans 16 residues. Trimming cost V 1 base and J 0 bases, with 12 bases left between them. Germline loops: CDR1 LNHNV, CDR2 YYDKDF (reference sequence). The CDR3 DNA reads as TGTGCCACCAGCAGAGGACAACACCCTTCTAACTATGGCTACACCTTC. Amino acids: CATSRGQHPSNYGYTF.

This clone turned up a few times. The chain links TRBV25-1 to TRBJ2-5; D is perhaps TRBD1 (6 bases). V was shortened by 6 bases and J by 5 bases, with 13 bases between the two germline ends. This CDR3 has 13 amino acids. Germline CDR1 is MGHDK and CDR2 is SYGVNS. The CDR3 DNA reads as TGTGCCAGCAGGCTAACAGGGTCGGAGACCCAGTACTTC. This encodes CASRLTGSETQYF.

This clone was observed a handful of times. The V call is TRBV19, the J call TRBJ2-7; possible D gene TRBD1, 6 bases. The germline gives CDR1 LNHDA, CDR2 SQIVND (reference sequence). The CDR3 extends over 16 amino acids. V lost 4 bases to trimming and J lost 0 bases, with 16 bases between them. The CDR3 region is CASSTGGGQISYEQYF. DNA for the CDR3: TGTGCCAGTAGTACGGGCGGTGGACAGATCTCCTACGAGCAGTACTTC.

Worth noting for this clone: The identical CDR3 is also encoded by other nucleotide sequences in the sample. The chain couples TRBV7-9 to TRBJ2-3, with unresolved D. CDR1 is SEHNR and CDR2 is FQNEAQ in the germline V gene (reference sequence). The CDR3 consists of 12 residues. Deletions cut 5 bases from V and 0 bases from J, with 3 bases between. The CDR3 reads CASSLSTDTQYF. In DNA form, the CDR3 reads TGTGCCAGCAGCCTCAGCACAGATACGCAGTATTTT.

The CDR3 loop reads CAWSDLGNEQFF. Written as DNA, the CDR3 is TGTGCCTGGAGTGACCTAGGCAATGAGCAGTTCTTC. The chain recombines TRBV30 with TRBJ2-1; D unresolved. The CDR3 is 12 amino acids. V was clipped by 1 base and J by 6 bases, with 7 bases between them. Germline V gene data show CDR1 as GTSNPN and CDR2 as SVGIG (reference sequence).

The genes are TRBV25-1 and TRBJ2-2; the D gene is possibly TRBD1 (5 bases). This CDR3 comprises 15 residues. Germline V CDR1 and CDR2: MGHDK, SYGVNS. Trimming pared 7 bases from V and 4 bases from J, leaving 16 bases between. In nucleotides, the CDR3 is TGTGCCAGCAATACAGGACCCCCTTCCACCGGGGAGCTGTTTTTT. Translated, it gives CASNTGPPSTGELFF.

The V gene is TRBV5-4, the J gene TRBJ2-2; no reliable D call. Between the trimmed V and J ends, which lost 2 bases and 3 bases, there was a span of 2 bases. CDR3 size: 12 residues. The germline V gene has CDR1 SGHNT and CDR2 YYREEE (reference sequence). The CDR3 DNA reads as TGTGCCAGCAGCTTACACACCGGGGAGCTGTTTTTT. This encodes CASSLHTGELFF.

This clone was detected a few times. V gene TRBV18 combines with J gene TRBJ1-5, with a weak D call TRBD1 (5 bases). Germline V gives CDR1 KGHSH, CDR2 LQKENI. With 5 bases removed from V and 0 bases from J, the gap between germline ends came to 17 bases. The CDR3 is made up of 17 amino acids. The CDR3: CASSSGLTEYSNQPQHF. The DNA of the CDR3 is TGTGCCAGCTCATCAGGGCTGACGGAATATAGCAATCAGCCCCAGCATTTT.

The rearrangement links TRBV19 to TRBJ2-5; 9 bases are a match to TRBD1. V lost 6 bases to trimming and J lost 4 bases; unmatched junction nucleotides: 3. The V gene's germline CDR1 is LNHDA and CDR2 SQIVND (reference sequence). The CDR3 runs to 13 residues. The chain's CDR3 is CASRGTGRETQYF. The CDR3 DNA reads TGTGCCAGTAGAGGGACAGGGCGAGAGACCCAGTACTTC.

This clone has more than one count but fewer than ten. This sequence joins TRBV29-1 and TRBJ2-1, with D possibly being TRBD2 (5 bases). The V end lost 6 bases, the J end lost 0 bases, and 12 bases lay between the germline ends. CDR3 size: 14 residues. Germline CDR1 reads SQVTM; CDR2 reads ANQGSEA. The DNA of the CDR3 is TGCAGCGTCGGACTGAGAAGCTCCTACAATGAGCAGTTCTTC. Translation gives CSVGLRSSYNEQFF.

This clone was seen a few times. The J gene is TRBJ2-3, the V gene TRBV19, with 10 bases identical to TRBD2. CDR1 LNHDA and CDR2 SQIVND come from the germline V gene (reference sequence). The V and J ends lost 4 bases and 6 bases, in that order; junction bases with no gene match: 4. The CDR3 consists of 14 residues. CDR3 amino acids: CASSTSGSGDTQYF. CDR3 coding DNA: TGTGCCAGTAGTACTAGCGGGAGTGGTGATACGCAGTATTTT.

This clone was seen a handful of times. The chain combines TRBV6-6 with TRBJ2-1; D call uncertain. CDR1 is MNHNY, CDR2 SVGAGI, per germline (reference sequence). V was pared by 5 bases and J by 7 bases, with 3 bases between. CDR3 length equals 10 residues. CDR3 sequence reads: CASSRNEQFF. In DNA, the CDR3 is TGTGCCAGCAGTCGGAATGAGCAGTTCTTC.